Presented here are 6 T cell receptor beta chains from one specimen sequenced in a study of regulatory T cells in long-lasting Graves disease. Time point defined: persistent/refractory GD, antithyroid drugs over 5 years with positive TRAb. The authors made the TCR library using RNA they extracted from PBMCs. Investigators prepared the TCR beta libraries by applying iRepertoire HTBI primers and Arm-PCR of CDR3 regions. A single record per CDR3 protein comes from TCRdb applying MiXCR to the multiplex PCR reads. The data contain 500,000 to 800,000 distinct CDR3 sequences, about 30% of them singletons. The sequencing used peripheral blood mononuclear cells (PBMCs), collected when the disease was refractory, from a patient treated with antithyroid drugs. All receptors derive from a female donor with Graves disease.

The chain has TRBV20-1 and TRBJ2-7; D remains unclear. V was clipped by 3 bases and J by 0 bases, with 15 bases between them. The CDR3 has 15 amino acids. CDR1 and CDR2 (germline): DFQATT, SNEGSKA (reference sequence). As DNA, the CDR3 is TGCAGTGCTAGGTTACAGACTCCTACCTCCTACGAGCAGTACTTC. The encoded protein is CSARLQTPTSYEQYF.

The chain uses TRBV11-2 and TRBJ2-7; no clear D. The germline gives CDR1 SGHAT, CDR2 FQNNGV. Trimming removed 5 bases from V and 0 bases from J, with 23 bases in between. The CDR3 totals 18 residues. The CDR3: CASSPRLISATLSYEQYF. In DNA form, the CDR3 reads TGTGCCAGCAGCCCCCGCCTGATCTCAGCGACCCTCTCCTACGAGCAGTACTTC.

This clonotype has at least ten counts. The chain recombines TRBV30 with TRBJ1-6; 8 nucleotides line up with TRBD1. This CDR3 spans 13 amino acids. The V segment lost 4 bases and the J segment 8 bases; nucleotides outside the gene matches: 4. CDR1 GTSNPN and CDR2 SVGIG come from the germline V gene (reference sequence). CDR3 amino acids: CAWIGQGHSPLHF. Here the CDR3 DNA reads TGTGCCTGGATTGGACAGGGACATTCACCCCTCCACTTT.

V usage is TRBV18 and J usage is TRBJ1-1, with D tentatively TRBD1 (5 bases). In germline, CDR1 is KGHSH, CDR2 LQKENI. The CDR3 covers 13 residues. Trimming took 11 bases from V and 3 from J, leaving 16 bases between them. DNA for the CDR3: TGTGCCGGGGGGGAAGGTGGTGACACTGAAGCTTTCTTT. This encodes CAGGEGGDTEAFF.

This clonotype appeared many times. The gene calls are TRBV12-3 or TRBV12-4 and TRBJ2-5; D uncertain. The V and J ends lost 6 bases and 1 base respectively, with 12 bases between them. The CDR3 is made up of 14 amino acids. For the CDR3, the DNA is TGTGCCAGCAGCCGAGGACCAACCCAAGAGACCCAGTACTTC. As protein: CASSRGPTQETQYF.

The genes are TRBV6-1 and TRBJ2-2; D gene ambiguous. This CDR3 comprises 14 residues. The V end was cut by 8 bases, the J end by 0 bases, with 10 bases between. CDR1 is MNHNS and CDR2 is SASEGT in the germline V gene. CDR3 amino acids: CASRPLSNTGELFF. The CDR3 DNA is TGTGCCAGCCGCCCTTTGTCGAACACCGGGGAGCTGTTTTTT.